The clone carrying this T cell receptor beta chain has ten or more counts. TCRdb ran MiXCR on the 5' RACE reads and lists one entry per CDR3 protein. The sample lists some 350,000 distinct CDR3 sequences; about 14% were seen once. This CDR3 is 11 amino acids long. Trimming shortened V by 4 bases and J by 10 bases, and 8 bases separated the two germline ends. The record originates from a study of CD8 T cells in ankylosing spondylitis. The sequenced sample was blood, either unsorted or a sorted T cell fraction (not recorded which). The origin of this receptor is a male donor with ankylosing spondylitis or in good health (not recorded which). This chain connects TRBV12-3 or TRBV12-4 to TRBJ2-1; D is ambiguous. CDR3 sequence reads: CASSSKTEQFF. DNA for the CDR3: TGTGCCAGCAGTTCGAAGACAGAGCAGTTCTTC.